The clone carrying this T cell receptor beta chain is a singleton in its sample. These data come from a study of cytomegalovirus exposure and HLA in healthy donors. The PCR employed 60 Vbeta primers together with 13 Jbeta primers. Generated by immunoSEQ multiplex PCR, the TCRdb table keeps only in-frame clones and is missing some. Among 160,000 or so clones, 80% were seen once, and the ten largest hold about 9.9%. Germline-derived CDR1 and CDR2 are MNHEY and SVGAGI. CDR3 size: 15 residues. V lost 7 bases to trimming and J lost 3 bases, with 18 bases between them. What was sequenced was PBMCs. The sequence was collected from a man between 18 and 29 years old in good health and CMV-seropositive. The J gene is TRBJ1-2, the V gene TRBV6-5; D not certain. In nucleotides, the CDR3 is TGTGCCAGCACCAATTTGGACGGAGGGTACTATGGCTACACCTTC. Amino acids: CASTNLDGGYYGYTF.